This T cell receptor beta chain is drawn from a study of cytomegalovirus exposure and HLA in healthy donors. CDR1 and CDR2 from the germline V gene are SGHTA and FQGTGA. The V end lost 3 bases, the J end lost 2 bases, and 11 bases lay between the germline ends. The CDR3 extends over 15 amino acids. The PCR made use of 60 Vbeta and 13 Jbeta primers. Sequencing was performed with immunoSEQ multiplex PCR; in TCRdb, only in-frame clones are kept and a portion is missing. The data show roughly 180,000 clones, with about four fifths seen just once and 4.5% to 7.5% held by the top ten. The receptor was isolated from a woman in her twenties or thirties in good health and CMV-seropositive. This chain joins TRBV7-3 and TRBJ2-1; D is unclear. Specimen: PBMCs. The DNA for the CDR3 is TGTGCCAGCAGCTTTAGCCGAGGAGCCTACAATGAGCAGTTCTTC. Protein sequence: CASSFSRGAYNEQFF.